A single sample is the source of the 30 T cell receptor beta chains below, sequenced in a study of T-cell memory formation after mild COVID-19. MiXCR, applied by TCRdb to the 5' RACE reads, yields one record per CDR3 protein. Here the sample spans roughly 300,000 distinct CDR3 sequences, over 7% being singletons. Sequencing was carried out using PBMCs or a T cell subset sorted from them (not recorded which). The source of these receptors is a man younger than 35 who had mild COVID-19 (a few samples of this study predate the infection). Cell type and time point are not known.

The rearrangement uses TRBV4-3 and TRBJ2-3; 8 nucleotides line up with TRBD2. J was trimmed by 6 bases and V by 0 bases; bases with no gene match: 8. The CDR3 totals 16 residues. The germline CDR1 and CDR2 sequences are LGHNA and YSLEER. Here the CDR3 reads CASSQDLFSGGDTQYF. CDR3 nucleotide sequence: TGCGCCAGCAGCCAAGATTTGTTCTCGGGGGGGGATACGCAGTATTTT.

This clonotype was seen many times. The chain links TRBV28 to TRBJ1-4; D not certain. Germline V gene lookup returns CDR1 MDHEN and CDR2 SYDVKM. V was trimmed by 5 bases and J by 8 bases, leaving 18 bases between them. CDR3 length: 15 residues. CDR3 DNA sequence: TGTGCCAGCAGTGGCGGGAGTACCCTTCACGAAAAACTGTTTTTT. Its protein product is CASSGGSTLHEKLFF. The variable domain in full, with the rest retrieved from reference TRBV28 and TRBJ1-4, is DVKVTQSSRYLVKRTGEKVFLECVQDMDHENMFWYRQDPGLGLRLIYFSYDVKMKEKGDIPEGYSVSREKKERFSLILESASTNQTSMYLCASSGGSTLHEKLFFGSGTQLSVL.

This clonotype showed up many times. The V and J genes are TRBV3-1 and TRBJ2-7; D gene uncertain. CDR3 length: 14 amino acids. Trimming removed 4 bases from V and 5 bases from J, with 15 bases in between. Germline V gene sequence: CDR1 LGHDT, CDR2 YNNKEL (reference sequence). The CDR3 DNA reads TGTGCCAGCAGCCCTCAGGTTAGCTCTCACGAGCAGTACGTC. Its protein is CASSPQVSSHEQYV.

There are many counts of this clonotype. The rearrangement links TRBV7-2 to TRBJ1-2; possible D gene TRBD1, 6 bases. This CDR3 has 15 residues. The germline CDR1 and CDR2 sequences are SGHTA and FQGNSA. Trimming left V 0 bases short and J 5 bases short, with 13 bases between. This CDR3 is CASSLARTDLYGYTF. CDR3 DNA sequence: TGTGCCAGCAGCTTAGCCAGGACAGACCTGTATGGCTACACCTTC.

This chain joins TRBV7-9 and TRBJ2-2; no clear D gene. The germline V gene encodes CDR1 SEHNR and CDR2 FQNEAQ (reference sequence). The ends were cut back, 1 base at V and 1 base at J, with 4 bases in the middle. CDR3 length: 14 residues. Here the CDR3 DNA reads TGTGCCAGCAGCTTAGGCTGGAACACCGGGGAGCTGTTTTTT. This encodes CASSLGWNTGELFF.

In this sample, this clonotype turned up a few times. The J gene is TRBJ1-1, the V gene TRBV27; tentative D call: TRBD1 (6 bases). Germline-derived CDR1 and CDR2 are MNHEY and SMNVEV (reference sequence). The CDR3 totals 17 residues. The ends were cut back, 8 bases at V and 0 bases at J, with 22 bases in the middle. CDR3: CASGAGGPYPVNTEAFF. CDR3 sequence (DNA): TGTGCCAGCGGAGCGGGGGGCCCATACCCCGTGAACACTGAAGCTTTCTTT.

This clonotype was counted ten times or more. CDR3: CASSLDNLGGEKLFF. For the CDR3, the DNA is TGTGCCAGCAGCTTGGACAACCTCGGCGGGGAAAAACTGTTTTTT. The chain couples TRBV5-4 to TRBJ1-4; D unresolved. Deletions cut 0 bases from V and 8 bases from J, with 14 bases between. Germline V lookup: CDR1 SGHNT, CDR2 YYREEE (reference sequence). This CDR3 region has 15 residues.

DNA for the CDR3: TGCGCCAGCAGCTTGGCCGGGGGAATGTACCAAGAGACCCAGTACTTC. This translates into CASSLAGGMYQETQYF. The rearrangement uses TRBV5-1 and TRBJ2-5; D may be TRBD2 (6 bases). Germline V CDR1 and CDR2: SGHRS, YFSETQ. The CDR3 length is 16 residues. Trimming stripped 0 bases from V and 0 bases from J, with 12 bases between.

This clonotype has only a few counts. This chain uses TRBV20-1 with TRBJ2-7, with 7 bases identical to TRBD2. CDR1 and CDR2 from the germline V gene are DFQATT and SNEGSKA (reference sequence). V was pared by 6 bases and J by 6 bases, with 11 bases of the junction left unmatched. This CDR3 has 13 residues. The CDR3 loop is CSAYGGGLSEQYV. In nucleotides, the CDR3 is TGCAGTGCCTATGGGGGGGGTTTATCCGAGCAGTACGTC.

This clonotype was picked up many times. CDR3 DNA: TGCGCCAGCAGCTTGTGGGGGCGTATGAACACTGAAGCTTTCTTT. This encodes CASSLWGRMNTEAFF. The V call is TRBV5-1, the J call TRBJ1-1, with D possibly being TRBD1 (6 bases). Germline V gene lookup returns CDR1 SGHRS and CDR2 YFSETQ. Trimming stripped 1 base from V and 0 bases from J, with 10 bases between. This CDR3 region has 15 residues. The full variable domain, with the rest looked up from reference TRBV5-1 and TRBJ1-1, is KAGVTQTPRYLIKTRGQQVTLSCSPISGHRSVSWYQQTPGQGLQFLFEYFSETQRNKGNFPGRFSGRQFSNSRSEMNVSTLELGDSALYLCASSLWGRMNTEAFFGQGTRLTVV.

This clonotype was seen a handful of times. The chain links TRBV20-1 to TRBJ1-3; D perhaps matches TRBD1 (5 bases). From germline, CDR1 is DFQATT and CDR2 SNEGSKA (reference sequence). Trimming shortened V by 3 bases and J by 7 bases, and 13 bases separated the two germline ends. The CDR3 covers 13 residues. CDR3 in DNA: TGCAGTGCTAGTGTAGGGGTCCGGAACACCATATATTTT. As protein: CSASVGVRNTIYF.

The chain links TRBV6-5 to TRBJ1-1, with D maybe TRBD1 (5 bases). This CDR3 is built from 13 residues. V lost 6 bases and J 1 base, leaving 9 bases between the germline ends. Germline CDR1 and CDR2: MNHEY and SVGAGI. CDR3 coding DNA: TGTGCCAGCAGGAGACAGACGAACACTGAAGCTTTCTTT. Translating gives CASRRQTNTEAFF.

This clonotype was observed many times. The chain couples TRBV5-1 to TRBJ1-1; the D gene is possibly TRBD1 (5 bases). Trimming took off 3 bases at V and 5 bases at J, with 11 bases between the two ends. The CDR3 runs 13 residues. Germline CDR1 reads SGHRS; CDR2 reads YFSETQ. In DNA, the CDR3 is TGCGCCAGCAGCTGGGGCTGGGGGACTGAAGCTTTCTTT. Protein sequence: CASSWGWGTEAFF.

This clonotype was observed a few times. This chain joins TRBV7-2 and TRBJ1-3; no clear D gene. This CDR3 contains 11 residues. Germline CDR1 reads SGHTA; CDR2 reads FQGNSA. V was trimmed by 3 bases and J by 8 bases, leaving 5 bases between them. CDR3: CASSLKDTIYF. The CDR3 DNA reads as TGTGCCAGCAGCTTGAAGGACACCATATATTTT.

In this sample, this clonotype turned up a few times. The V gene is TRBV12-3 or TRBV12-4, the J gene TRBJ2-1; 9 nucleotides align to TRBD2. The CDR3 extends over 16 amino acids. V was pared by 2 bases and J by 7 bases, with 9 bases of the junction left unmatched. The DNA of the CDR3 is TGTGCCAGCAGTTTACCCCAGATTAGCGGGAGAAATGAGCAGTTCTTC. Protein product: CASSLPQISGRNEQFF.

The sample holds a few counts of this clonotype. The rearrangement joins TRBV12-3 or TRBV12-4 to TRBJ2-1, with 10 bases lining up with TRBD2. Losses at the gene ends were 8 bases for V and 8 bases for J; bases not matched to a gene: 6. The CDR3 is made up of 13 amino acids. Here the CDR3 DNA reads TGTGCCAGCCAGCGGGGGGGCATCCATGAGCAGTTCTTC. Translation: CASQRGGIHEQFF.

The chain employs TRBV11-2 and TRBJ2-3, with D perhaps given as TRBD1 or TRBD2 (6 bases each). Germline V gene lookup returns CDR1 SGHAT and CDR2 FQNNGV. With 6 bases removed from V and 1 base from J, the gap between germline ends came to 17 bases. The length of the CDR3 is 16 residues. The CDR3 DNA reads as TGTGCCAGCAGATTCGGGACGGGGGCTGGCACAGATACGCAGTATTTT. Residues: CASRFGTGAGTDTQYF.

This clonotype was seen a handful of times. The J gene is TRBJ2-5, the V gene TRBV6-2 or TRBV6-3; D call uncertain. V was trimmed by 1 base and J by 1 base, leaving 10 bases between them. The CDR3 spans 15 residues. Looked up from germline, CDR1 is MNHEY and CDR2 is SVGEGT. CDR3 in DNA: TGTGCCAGCAGTTACTGGCGCGAGGCCCAAGAGACCCAGTACTTC. Amino acid sequence: CASSYWREAQETQYF.

This clonotype has a count of ten or more. J is TRBJ2-1 and V is TRBV4-1; 8 bases line up with TRBD2. V lost 4 bases, J lost 6 bases, and 2 bases stayed unmatched. Per germline, CDR1 MGHRA and CDR2 YSYEKL. This CDR3 has 13 amino acids. The CDR3 loop reads CASSLGLANEQFF. For the CDR3, the DNA is TGCGCCAGCAGCCTCGGACTAGCCAATGAGCAGTTCTTC.

CDR3 coding DNA: TGTGCCAGCAGCTGGGACTCTTACTATGGCTACACCTTC. Encoded protein: CASSWDSYYGYTF. The rearrangement links TRBV7-9 to TRBJ1-2, with D perhaps matching TRBD1 (5 bases). CDR3 length: 13 amino acids. Germline CDR1 SEHNR, CDR2 FQNEAQ (reference sequence). Trimming pared 4 bases from V and 3 bases from J, leaving 9 bases between.

This clonotype was seen more than once but under ten times. This rearrangement joins TRBV12-3 or TRBV12-4 to TRBJ2-1, with 10 positions matching TRBD1. The V gene end was trimmed by 3 bases and the J gene end by 6 bases; junction bases not matched to a gene: 8. The CDR3 consists of 16 residues. The CDR3 here is CASSFARDRGFNEQFF. Here the CDR3 DNA reads TGTGCCAGCAGTTTTGCCCGGGACAGGGGTTTCAATGAGCAGTTCTTC.

This clonotype was picked up many times. V gene TRBV11-2 combines with J gene TRBJ1-6, with D perhaps TRBD1 (5 bases). V lost 1 base and J 2 bases, leaving 18 bases between the germline ends. This CDR3 region has 19 residues. Germline CDR1 SGHAT, CDR2 FQNNGV. CDR3 coding DNA: TGTGCCAGCAGCTTAGGAGCAGGGTCCCTGGGGCCCTATAATTCACCCCTCCACTTT. Translating it yields CASSLGAGSLGPYNSPLHF.

This clonotype showed up many times. The chain combines TRBV5-1 with TRBJ1-4; the D gene is possibly TRBD1 (5 bases). Germline CDR1 reads SGHRS; CDR2 reads YFSETQ. V dropped 0 bases and J dropped 5 bases, with 8 bases sitting between them. CDR3 size: 14 residues. The DNA of the CDR3 is TGCGCCAGCAGCTTGGAGGGGATGAATGAAAAACTGTTTTTT. Translation gives CASSLEGMNEKLFF.

This clonotype was seen more than once but under ten times. The chain joins TRBV5-4 to TRBJ1-2; no firm D call. V lost 4 bases and J 3 bases, leaving 13 bases between the germline ends. Germline V gene data show CDR1 as SGHNT and CDR2 as YYREEE (reference sequence). The CDR3 spans 14 residues. The CDR3 sequence is CASSPALDHYGYTF. DNA for the CDR3: TGTGCCAGCAGCCCCGCGCTGGATCACTATGGCTACACCTTC.

This clonotype has just a few counts. The V gene is TRBV20-1, the J gene TRBJ2-1; TRBD2 matches 7 bases. The CDR3 spans 15 residues. Germline values: CDR1 DFQATT, CDR2 SNEGSKA (reference sequence). V was clipped by 0 bases and J by 7 bases; unmatched bases: 9. CDR3 coding DNA: TGCAGTGCTAGAGATCCGAGGACTAGGAGTAATGAGCAGTTCTTC. This gives the protein CSARDPRTRSNEQFF.

The gene calls are TRBV6-2 or TRBV6-3 and TRBJ2-7, with 8 bases that match TRBD1. This CDR3 is 16 amino acids long. CDR1 MNHEY and CDR2 SVGEGT come from the germline V gene. The chain's CDR3 is CDSSSHRQGTSYEQYV. In DNA form, the CDR3 reads TGTGACAGCAGTTCACACCGACAGGGGACCTCCTACGAGCAGTACGTC.

The chain carries TRBV20-1 and TRBJ1-6; 8 nucleotides agree with TRBD1. V shed 6 bases, J shed 6 bases, and the junction held 13 bases outside the gene matches. Germline assignment: CDR1 DFQATT and CDR2 SNEGSKA (reference sequence). The CDR3 spans 16 residues. In nucleotides, the CDR3 is TGCAGTGCGCTAAGACAGGGGATTGAGAGTAATTCACCCCTCCACTTT. This codes for CSALRQGIESNSPLHF.

The chain employs TRBV5-1 and TRBJ2-5; D is unresolved. CDR3 length equals 14 residues. V was clipped by 1 base and J by 7 bases, with 14 bases between them. CDR1 and CDR2 (germline): SGHRS, YFSETQ. As DNA, the CDR3 is TGCGCCAGCAGCTTGAGGGCGGCCTACGGGACCCAGTACTTC. Translating gives CASSLRAAYGTQYF.

There are many counts of this clonotype. V usage is TRBV29-1 and J usage is TRBJ1-1; D is unclear. The V end was cut by 5 bases, the J end by 2 bases, with 12 bases between. The CDR3 consists of 13 residues. Germline V gene lookup returns CDR1 SQVTM and CDR2 ANQGSEA. The CDR3 spells CSVHVFQNTEAFF. The CDR3 DNA reads as TGCAGCGTTCACGTGTTCCAAAACACTGAAGCTTTCTTT.

This clonotype was recorded at least ten times. The rearrangement uses TRBV3-1 and TRBJ2-4, with 13 bases that match TRBD2. J lost 1 base, V lost 4 bases, and 1 base had no gene match. CDR3 size: 16 residues. Germline CDR1 and CDR2: LGHDT and YNNKEL (reference sequence). CDR3 DNA: TGTGCCAGCAGCCCGACTAGCGGGGGGGCCAAAAACATTCAGTACTTC. Translating gives CASSPTSGGAKNIQYF.